This entry lists 11 T cell receptor beta chains sequenced from one sample in a study of T cell repertoires in cytomegalovirus infection. TCRdb analysed the reads with MiXCR anew, one entry per CDR3 protein. The table includes 150,000 to 200,000 distinct CDR3 sequences, 25% to 30% detected once. Specimen: PBMCs. These TCRs come from a human donor in good health (CMV status not recorded). Some clones in this sample may be carry-over from other donors' samples.

This clonotype has a handful of counts. The chain combines TRBV7-9 with TRBJ2-1; possibly TRBD1 for D (6 bases). The germline gives CDR1 SEHNR, CDR2 FQNEAQ (reference sequence). Trimming left V 5 bases short and J 0 bases short, with 14 bases between. CDR3 length: 16 residues. The CDR3 sequence is CASSGSQGSSYNEQFF. In DNA form, the CDR3 reads TGTGCCAGCAGCGGATCTCAGGGGTCCTCCTACAATGAGCAGTTCTTC. The whole variable domain, filled in from reference TRBV7-9 and TRBJ2-1, reads DTGVSQNPRHKITKRGQNVTFRCDPISEHNRLYWYRQTLGQGPEFLTYFQNEAQLEKSRLLSDRFSAERPKGSFSTLEIQRTEQGDSAMYLCASSGSQGSSYNEQFFGPGTRLTVL.

This chain links TRBV7-9 with TRBJ2-7; a possible D gene is TRBD2 (6 bases). V was cut by 6 bases and J by 1 base, with 13 bases left in between. Germline CDR1 SEHNR, CDR2 FQNEAQ (reference sequence). The CDR3 loop spans 14 amino acids. Here the CDR3 DNA reads TGTGCCAGCAGTACCGGGACTCTGTCCTACGAGCAGTACTTC. It specifies CASSTGTLSYEQYF.

CDR3 loop: CSATDRGDGYTF. CDR3 DNA sequence: TGCAGTGCCACGGACAGGGGAGATGGCTACACCTTC. The V gene is TRBV20-1, the J gene TRBJ1-2; TRBD1 matches at 9 bases. CDR1 and CDR2 from the germline V gene are DFQATT and SNEGSKA (reference sequence). The CDR3 totals 12 residues. The ends lost 6 bases at V and 6 bases at J; junction bases unmatched: 5.

This chain joins TRBV7-6 and TRBJ2-3; 7 nucleotides line up with TRBD2. Looked up from germline, CDR1 is SGHVS and CDR2 is FNYEAQ. The V gene end was trimmed by 5 bases and the J gene end by 0 bases; junction bases not matched to a gene: 8. CDR3 size: 16 residues. DNA for the CDR3: TGTGCCAGCAGCCACATAGCGGGTACTAGCACAGATACGCAGTATTTT. Amino acids: CASSHIAGTSTDTQYF.

The rearrangement uses TRBV7-8 and TRBJ2-7; TRBD1 or TRBD2 may be the D gene (5 bases each). Trimming removed 8 bases from V and 2 bases from J, with 7 bases in between. The CDR3 has 11 residues. The germline gives CDR1 SGHVS, CDR2 FQNEAQ. The CDR3: CASVGAYEQYF. As DNA, the CDR3 is TGTGCCAGCGTGGGGGCCTACGAGCAGTACTTC.

Note on this clonotype: A much more abundant neighbour one base away suggests this may be a read error. CDR3 sequence: CASSTIGFYYGYTF. CDR3 nucleotides: TGTGCCAGCAGCACGATTGGGTTCTACTATGGCTACACCTTC. The chain employs TRBV7-2 and TRBJ1-2, with D unclear. V was shortened by 5 bases and J by 3 bases, with 13 bases between the two germline ends. Germline lookup yields CDR1 SGHTA and CDR2 FQGNSA. The CDR3 is 14 amino acids.

The gene calls are TRBV24-1 and TRBJ1-1; TRBD1 aligns across 10 bases. J gave up 0 bases and V 0 bases, and 15 bases lay outside the gene matches. This CDR3 is built from 21 residues. Germline-derived CDR1 and CDR2 are KGHDR and SFDVKD. This CDR3 reads CATSDLPCFGGTGEMNTEAFF. The CDR3 nucleotides read TGTGCCACCAGTGATTTGCCTTGTTTTGGCGGGACAGGGGAAATGAACACTGAAGCTTTCTTT.

This clonotype has only one observation. One end of the junction does not line up with germline, which may come from a read error. J is TRBJ1-2 and V is TRBV5-6, with 7 bases matching TRBD1. In germline, CDR1 is SGHDT, CDR2 YYEEEE. CDR3 length: 19 amino acids. CDR3 amino acids: CGSSFGQETAIRLTQGYTF. The CDR3 bases are TGTGGCAGCAGCTTTGGACAGGAGACCGCAATTAGACTAACGCAAGGCTACACCTTC.

This clonotype was observed once. The chain recombines TRBV6-8 with TRBJ2-5; TRBD1 is a possible D gene (6 bases). In germline, CDR1 is MNHGY, CDR2 SAAAGT. The V end was cut by 8 bases, the J end by 1 base, with 11 bases between. The CDR3 contains 13 residues. Here the CDR3 reads CASLGHLQETQYF. CDR3 bases: TGTGCCAGCCTGGGACACCTCCAAGAGACCCAGTACTTC.

This sequence joins TRBV6-6 and TRBJ1-3; the D gene is possibly TRBD1 (6 bases). This CDR3 region has 15 residues. Per the germline V gene, CDR1 is MNHNY and CDR2 is SVGAGI (reference sequence). V lost 2 bases and J 3 bases, leaving 11 bases between the germline ends. This CDR3 is CASSYVEDSGNTIYF. The CDR3 DNA reads as TGTGCCAGCAGTTACGTTGAGGACAGTGGAAACACCATATATTTT.

At least ten counts were recorded for this clonotype. The V gene is TRBV7-2, the J gene TRBJ1-5; D is uncertain. Trimming shortened V by 2 bases and J by 0 bases, and 8 bases separated the two germline ends. Germline CDR1 SGHTA, CDR2 FQGNSA. CDR3 length: 15 amino acids. The CDR3 DNA reads TGTGCCAGCAGCTTATATCGGTCTAGCAATCAGCCCCAGCATTTT. It is translated as CASSLYRSSNQPQHF.